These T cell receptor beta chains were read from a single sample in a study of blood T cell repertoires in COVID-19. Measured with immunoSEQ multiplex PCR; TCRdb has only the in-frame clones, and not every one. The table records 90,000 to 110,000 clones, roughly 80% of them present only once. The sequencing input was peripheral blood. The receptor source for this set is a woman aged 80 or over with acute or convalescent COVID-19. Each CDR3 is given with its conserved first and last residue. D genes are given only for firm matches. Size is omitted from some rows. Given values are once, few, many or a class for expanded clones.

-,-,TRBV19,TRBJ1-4,TGTGCCAGTGACCGAGCGAACGGTGCAACTAATGAAAAACTGTTTTTT,CASDRANGATNEKLFF
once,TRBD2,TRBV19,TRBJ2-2,TGTGCCAGTAGCTCTGGACTAGACAGCACCGGGGAGCTGTTTTTT,CASSSGLDSTGELFF
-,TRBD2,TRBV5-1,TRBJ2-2,TGCGCCAGCAGCTTATTAGCGGGAGGGAACACCGGGGAGCTGTTTTTT,CASSLLAGGNTGELFF
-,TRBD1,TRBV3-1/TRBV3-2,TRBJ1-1,TGTGCCAGCAGCCGCTCCGGGACAGGGGGCACTGAAGCTTTCTTT,CASSRSGTGGTEAFF
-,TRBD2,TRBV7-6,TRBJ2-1,TGTGCCAGCAGCCCGACTAGCGGGAGGATCCAGTACAATGAGCAGTTCTTC,CASSPTSGRIQYNEQFF
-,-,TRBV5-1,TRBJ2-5,TGCGCCAGCAGACTTACAGGGTCGGGGGAGACCCAGTACTTC,CASRLTGSGETQYF
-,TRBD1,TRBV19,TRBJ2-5,TGTGCCAGTAGTGTGGGACAGGGTCAAGAGACCCAGTACTTC,CASSVGQGQETQYF
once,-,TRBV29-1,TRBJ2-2,TGCAGCGTTGTTGGACAGACGAACACCGGGGAGCTGTTTTTT,CSVVGQTNTGELFF
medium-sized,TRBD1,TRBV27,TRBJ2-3,TGTGCCAGCAAAATTACAGGGGCGGGTCGCAGCACAGATACGCAGTATTTT,CASKITGAGRSTDTQYF
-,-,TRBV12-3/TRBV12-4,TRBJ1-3,TGTGCCAGCAGCAGTCTCTCTGGAAACACCATATATTTT,CASSSLSGNTIYF
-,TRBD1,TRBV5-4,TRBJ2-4,TGTGCCAGCAGCTTGGCCGGACAGGGCATAAACATTCAGTACTTC,CASSLAGQGINIQYF
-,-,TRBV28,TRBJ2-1,TGTGCCAGCGGTACTACCTACAATGAGCAGTTCTTC,CASGTTYNEQFF
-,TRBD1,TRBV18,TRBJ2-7,TGTGCCAGCTCACCGGGCAGGGGGACCTACGAGCAGTACTTC,CASSPGRGTYEQYF
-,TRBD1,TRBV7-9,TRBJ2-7,TGTGCCAGCAGCTTAAGGGGGCCCAACGAGCAGTACTTC,CASSLRGPNEQYF
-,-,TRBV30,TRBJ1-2,TGTGCCTGGAGTGTAGGGGCCGAGGGCTACACCTTC,CAWSVGAEGYTF
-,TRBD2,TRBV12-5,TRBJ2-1,TGTGCTAGTGGTTTGGTGGTTAGCGGGAGCAATGAGCAGTTCTTC,CASGLVVSGSNEQFF
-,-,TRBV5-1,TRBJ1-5,TGCGCCAGCAGCCTCGACAGCCTTAATCAGCCCCAGCATTTT,CASSLDSLNQPQHF
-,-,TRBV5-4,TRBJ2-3,TGTGCCAGCAGCTTCCCCGGCGGCGATACGCAGTATTTT,CASSFPGGDTQYF
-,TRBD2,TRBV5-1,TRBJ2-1,TGCGCCAGCAGCTTTAGCGGGAGGACCTCCAATGAGCAGTTCTTC,CASSFSGRTSNEQFF
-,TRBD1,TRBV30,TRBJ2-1,TGTGCCTGGAGTGTAAGCCCAGGGGGCGAACAGTTCTTC,CAWSVSPGGEQFF
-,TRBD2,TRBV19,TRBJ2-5,TGTGCCAGTAGTAAAGCACTAGCGGGAGGAGGATTGGGGGAGACCCAGTACTTC,CASSKALAGGGLGETQYF
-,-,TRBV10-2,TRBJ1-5,TGCGCCAGCGCGACTGCAAATAGCAATCAGCCCCAGCATTTT,CASATANSNQPQHF
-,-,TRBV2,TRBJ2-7,TGTGCCAGCCACAGGGACCCCTACGAGCAGTACTTC,CASHRDPYEQYF
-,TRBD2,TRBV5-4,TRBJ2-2,TGTGCCAGCAGCCTACGGGGGGGCAGGGGGGAGCTGTTTTTT,CASSLRGGRGELFF
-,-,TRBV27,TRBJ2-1,TGTGCCAGCAGTAGACAGCAAAGCTCCTACAATGAGCAGTTCTTC,CASSRQQSSYNEQFF
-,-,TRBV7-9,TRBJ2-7,TGTGCCAGCAGCTTAATCGGTGGTGAGCAGTACTTC,CASSLIGGEQYF
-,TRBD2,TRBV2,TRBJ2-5,TGTGCCAGCACCAGGGGACTAGCGTCCGAGACCCAGTACTTC,CASTRGLASETQYF
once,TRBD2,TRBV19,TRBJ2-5,TGTGCCAGTAGTATAAGTAGCGGGAGGGCCGAGACCCAGTACTTC,CASSISSGRAETQYF
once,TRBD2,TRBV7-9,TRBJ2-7,TGTGCCAGCAGCCTTTCCACCCGGAGCGGGAGCGAAGAGCAGTACTTC,CASSLSTRSGSEEQYF
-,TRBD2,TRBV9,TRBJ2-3,TGTGCCAGCAGCGTAGATGGGACTAGTGGTACGCAGTATTTT,CASSVDGTSGTQYF
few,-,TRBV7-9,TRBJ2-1,TGTGCCAGCAGCTTAGTGACAGGATCCGGCTCCTACAATGAGCAGTTCTTC,CASSLVTGSGSYNEQFF
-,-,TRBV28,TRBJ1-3,TGTGCCAGCAGTTCGCGGGGCCTCTCTGGAAACACCATATATTTT,CASSSRGLSGNTIYF
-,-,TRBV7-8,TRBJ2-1,TGTGCCAGCAGCCAAGGACTGGCCAATGAGCAGTTCTTC,CASSQGLANEQFF
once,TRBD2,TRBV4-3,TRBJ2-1,TGCGCCAGCAGCCAAGTTTTGACTAGCGGCTACAATGAGCAGTTCTTC,CASSQVLTSGYNEQFF
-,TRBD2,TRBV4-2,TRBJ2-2,TGTGCCAGCAGCCAGCGACTAGCGGGAGGCACCGGGGAGCTGTTTTTT,CASSQRLAGGTGELFF
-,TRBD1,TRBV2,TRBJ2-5,TGTGCCAGCAGGGGACAGGGTGGGGAGACCCAGTACTTC,CASRGQGGETQYF
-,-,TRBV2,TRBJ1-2,TGTGCCAGCAGTGGGGCTGGAGGGAGCTATGGCTACACCTTC,CASSGAGGSYGYTF
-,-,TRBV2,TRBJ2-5,TGTGCCAGCAGTCTAGCGACGCCCGAAGAGACCCAGTACTTC,CASSLATPEETQYF
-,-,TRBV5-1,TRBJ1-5,TGCGCCAGCAGCTTGGGACCCAGACAGTATAGCAATCAGCCCCAGCATTTT,CASSLGPRQYSNQPQHF
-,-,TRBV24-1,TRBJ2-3,TGTGCCACCAGTGACCCGAAGACTAGTTTTAGAACAGATACGCAGTATTTT,CATSDPKTSFRTDTQYF
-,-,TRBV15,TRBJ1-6,TGTGCCACCACCGACCCAGGGGAACCCTATAATTCACCCCTCCACTTT,CATTDPGEPYNSPLHF
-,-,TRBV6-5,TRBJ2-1,TGTGCCAGCAGTTTGTCTTCAGGGTTATACAATGAGCAGTTCTTC,CASSLSSGLYNEQFF
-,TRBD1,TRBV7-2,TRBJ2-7,TGTGCCAGCAGCCCCTTCCGGGACAGGGACGCCTACGAGCAGTACTTC,CASSPFRDRDAYEQYF
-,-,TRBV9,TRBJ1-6,TGTGCCAGCAGCGTGGAGGGACTGATTAATTCACCCCTCCACTTT,CASSVEGLINSPLHF
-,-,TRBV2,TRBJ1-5,TGTGCCAGCAGCCACGAACAGGGAGGGGATCAGCCCCAGCATTTT,CASSHEQGGDQPQHF
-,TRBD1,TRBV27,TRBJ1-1,TGTGCCAGCAACCACAGGGGGCATGGTGAAGCTTTCTTT,CASNHRGHGEAFF